The 2 T cell receptor beta chains listed next were all sequenced from one sample in a study of identifying expanded T cells in peripheral blood (dated by TCRdb to the late 2010s). The receptor library was made with the immunoSEQ multiplex PCR assay. Not all clones reach the TCRdb copy of this immuneACCESS table, which keeps in-frame sequences only. Checked studies attribute under half of the gap to unresolved V genes and leave the rest unexplained. The sample table lists around 100,000 clones, around nine tenths of them with a count of one. The leading ten clones occupy more than 5.5% of the sample. The sequencing input was blood. The receptors here all came from a person aged 18 to 69 in good health.

The chain carries TRBV30 and TRBJ1-1, with 7 bases aligning to TRBD1. The CDR3 is 14 residues long. Germline CDR1 is GTSNPN and CDR2 is SVGIG (reference sequence). V lost 1 base and J lost 8; bases outside the gene matches: 10. The CDR3 reads CAWSATRDRAEAFF. In DNA, the CDR3 is TGTGCCTGGAGTGCTACCCGGGACAGAGCGGAAGCTTTCTTT.

This chain connects TRBV6-1 to TRBJ1-1; D not resolved. V was clipped by 2 bases and J by 4 bases, with 14 bases between them. The length of the CDR3 is 15 residues. CDR1 MNHNS and CDR2 SASEGT come from the germline V gene. The CDR3 DNA is TGTGCCAGCAGTGAATTGCCAGGCTGGACCACTGAAGCTTTCTTT. As protein: CASSELPGWTTEAFF.